This T cell receptor (beta chain) came from a study of T cell repertoires in cytomegalovirus infection. Study information: It can be stated that public TCR beta signatures indicated CMV infection as well as a matching HLA type. Study results and caveats: The ex vivo response was dominated by HLA-C-restricted CMV-specific TCR beta clonotypes. Carriers of CMV plus the relevant HLA were identified by cumulative public TCR beta family frequency.

In its sample, this clonotype was seen a few times. Its matching antigen is unknown. TCRdb ran MiXCR on the reads and lists one entry per CDR3 protein. This sample carries fewer than 400,000 distinct CDR3 sequences, 15% to 20% of them seen once, and the ten largest clones take 8.7%. V was trimmed by 1 base and J by 5 bases, leaving 12 bases between them. The length of the CDR3 is 15 residues. The germline V gene has CDR1 SGHVS and CDR2 FNYEAQ. The chain recombines TRBV7-6 with TRBJ2-1; D uncertain. The source of this sequence is a human donor in good health (CMV status not recorded). Some clones in this sample may be carry-over from other donors' samples. The sequenced sample was PBMCs. The CDR3 protein is CASSLEGQLNNEQFF. The CDR3 nucleotides are TGTGCCAGCAGCTTAGAAGGTCAGCTGAACAATGAGCAGTTCTTC.